This T cell receptor beta chain was obtained from a study of cytotoxic CD8 clonotypes in ibrutinib-treated CLL. The overall study: Researchers reported about 10 relapsed/refractory and about 15 treatment-naive patients, under 18 of them IGHV unmutated.

Sequencing was performed with immunoSEQ multiplex PCR; in TCRdb, only in-frame clones are kept and a portion is missing. The table lists some 150,000 clones, approximately 80% of them singletons, with 4.5% to 6% in the top ten. Germline-derived CDR1 and CDR2 are SQVTM and ANQGSEA. The CDR3 is 12 residues long. Unmatched junction bases numbered 0, after V lost 4 bases and J lost 3 bases. Study outcomes and limitations: At progression, clonality fell back toward baseline after rising at ibrutinib response.

Note on this clone: Its antigen is as yet unknown.

The V gene is TRBV29-1, the J gene TRBJ2-7; 10 positions match TRBD1. The sequence was collected from a human donor with chronic lymphocytic leukemia. The source material was PBMCs, sampled after 24 months of ibrutinib treatment. The CDR3 is CSVGDRGYEQYF. The DNA of the CDR3 is TGCAGCGTTGGGGACAGGGGCTACGAGCAGTACTTC.